Listed below are T cell receptor beta chains from one sample, sequenced in a study of OX40 agonist ivuxolimab in advanced cancers. Method: immunoSEQ multiplex PCR; TCRdb's copy keeps in-frame clones and lacks some. The table shows some 58,000 clones, with approximately 86% occurring only once. Here the sequenced sample was CD4+ or CD8+ T cells sorted from blood, taken in a trial of the OX40 agonist ivuxolimab. The receptors were sampled from an adult with an advanced solid tumor such as melanoma, head and neck, liver or kidney cancer. CDR3s leave out the opening cysteine and the closing phenylalanine or tryptophan. A D gene is named only where the DNA matches it firmly.

TRBJ2-1 | TRBV7-8 | NA | ASSPFGSPSYNEQF
TRBJ1-1 | TRBV5-1 | NA | ASRFGGGTEAF
TRBJ1-4 | TRBV28 | NA | ASSPPSNEKLF
TRBJ2-7 | TRBV28 | NA | ASSPRGTGDEQY
TRBJ2-1 | TRBV4-3 | TRBD2 | ASSQVTGRARNEQF
TRBJ1-2 | TRBV7-2 | TRBD1 | ASSSQGAQGYT
TRBJ2-2 | TRBV6-6 | NA | ASTRTENTGELF
TRBJ2-7 | TRBV6-1 | TRBD1 | ASRDGQGIVYEQY
TRBJ2-1 | TRBV6-5 | TRBD2 | ASTPLTSGANEQF
TRBJ1-1 | TRBV30 | NA | AWGRGNTEAF
TRBJ2-2 | TRBV5-1 | NA | ASSLSTGELF
TRBJ2-1 | TRBV6-1 | TRBD1 | ASRETGGVEQF
TRBJ2-5 | TRBV28 | TRBD1 | ASTLGTGGVETQY
TRBJ2-2 | TRBV4-2 | TRBD2 | ASSPGLVTGTGELF
TRBJ1-2 | TRBV19 | TRBD1 | ASSIAPIQGAILYGYT
TRBJ1-2 | TRBV4-1 | TRBD1 | ASSRGGFGYT
TRBJ2-7 | TRBV27 | NA | ASSAGFYEQY
TRBJ2-5 | TRBV28 | NA | ASSPMVGWETQY
TRBJ1-4 | TRBV7-9 | TRBD1 | ASSLGQGKEF
TRBJ1-1 | TRBV10-3 | NA | AIRATGKNTEAF
TRBJ2-7 | TRBV9 | NA | ASSVSPGRQHLLY
TRBJ2-5 | TRBV5-4 | NA | ASSLAGVEGGRETQY
TRBJ1-3 | TRBV11-2 | NA | ASSTTGLGNTIY
TRBJ2-7 | TRBV14 | NA | ASSQTSAAAWEQY
TRBJ2-1 | TRBV7-3 | NA | ASSTRASSYNEQF
TRBJ1-1 | TRBV5-1 | TRBD1 | ASRQGFTEAF
TRBJ2-5 | TRBV16 | NA | ASSQSRVLEQY
TRBJ1-2 | TRBV7-2 | TRBD1 | ASSPRRSSSRGQVGYT
TRBJ1-5 | TRBV28 | NA | ASSLSGFIRQPQH
TRBJ1-5 | TRBV18 | NA | ASSGDSNQPQH
TRBJ2-1 | TRBV6-6 | NA | ASSYGTADYNEQF
TRBJ1-3 | TRBV30 | NA | AWSVQGAGNTIY
TRBJ1-4 | TRBV27 | TRBD1 | ASSLGQGEEKLF
TRBJ2-2 | TRBV7-8 | TRBD2 | ASSLLAGTGELF
TRBJ2-4 | TRBV4-1 | NA | ASSQEVAENIQY
TRBJ2-3 | TRBV5-1 | TRBD2 | ASSFGRLGLAGTNTDTQY
TRBJ2-7 | TRBV28 | NA | ANHLEQY
TRBJ1-2 | TRBV19 | TRBD1 | ASSIDGTAQGLYT
TRBJ2-4 | TRBV11-1 | TRBD1 | ASSLDRVSNIQY
TRBJ2-3 | TRBV7-9 | NA | ASSFDRNTQY
TRBJ2-6 | TRBV5-6 | NA | ASSFVGSGANVLT
TRBJ1-1 | TRBV2 | TRBD1 | ACSGGTEAF
TRBJ2-3 | TRBV9 | NA | ASSVGVTTDTQY
TRBJ2-5 | TRBV7-6 | NA | ASSPESMLHQETQY
TRBJ2-5 | TRBV11-2 | NA | ASRPRWRGLETQY
TRBJ1-4 | TRBV30 | TRBD1 | AWSGTADEKLF
TRBJ2-3 | TRBV10-1 | TRBD2 | ASSVVSGRFKDTQY
TRBJ2-2 | TRBV7-2 | NA | ASSFLRGRSAGELF
TRBJ2-7 | TRBV12-5 | TRBD2 | ASGLPAGTIYEQY
TRBJ2-3 | TRBV11-3 | TRBD2 | ASSSGRLTDTQY
TRBJ2-5 | TRBV12-5 | NA | ASGLSGGTQY